This TCR beta chain is from a study of cytomegalovirus exposure and HLA in healthy donors. Study-wide findings and caveats: When a later analysis compared HLA-associated TCR beta chains with equally common others, the HLA-associated chains turned out to be more clonally expanded and to have lower generation probabilities.

Remarks on this clone: What it binds is not known.

The CDR3 contains 13 residues. Germline loops: CDR1 GTSNPN, CDR2 SVGIG (reference sequence). V was pared by 5 bases and J by 3 bases, with 11 bases between. 60 Vbeta and 13 Jbeta primers were used in PCR. Sequencing used immunoSEQ multiplex PCR; TCRdb keeps in-frame clones, though not all of them. The data contain approximately 90,000 clones, around three quarters of them singletons. J is TRBJ1-3 and V is TRBV30, with a tentative D call TRBD1 (6 bases). The sample was PBMCs. The receptor was isolated from a male donor in good health and CMV-seronegative. The CDR3 reads CAWSGHGGNTIYF. CDR3 nucleotides: TGTGCCTGGTCGGGACACGGTGGAAACACCATATATTTT.